This T cell receptor beta chain was identified in a study of siplizumab effects on memory and regulatory T cells. Findings of the study overall: Only a minor fraction of alloreactive clones mapped to unstimulated subsets. Both greater diversity than memory cells and a major contribution to the alloresponse seemed to characterize naive T cells.

Of note for this clone: Its antigen is still unknown.

Germline V lookup: CDR1 SGHVS, CDR2 FQNEAQ. The CDR3 has 15 amino acids. With 6 bases clipped from V and 6 bases from J, the junction kept 14 bases outside the gene matches. Sequencing was performed with immunoSEQ multiplex PCR; in TCRdb, only in-frame clones are kept and a portion is missing. The sample lists over 55,000 clones; roughly 83% were seen once. The source material was memory CD4+ T cells sorted from blood. The J gene is TRBJ2-7, the V gene TRBV7-8; 7 bases agree with TRBD1. This receptor was obtained from a human donor in good health. CDR3 in DNA: TGTGCCAGCAGACAGAGAGGGGGCCTCCAGGGCGAGCAGTACTTC. Its protein product is CASRQRGGLQGEQYF.